Each of the 31 T cell receptor beta chains below was sequenced from the same sample in a study of T cells after yellow fever vaccination. TCRdb reanalysed the 5' RACE reads using MiXCR and keeps one entry per CDR3 protein. The table has some 250,000 distinct CDR3 sequences, roughly 3.7% seen once. The sequencing here drew on PBMCs, taken 15 days after the yellow fever booster vaccination. The receptor source for this set is a man aged 18-30 years who received the YFV17D yellow fever vaccine.

This clonotype was observed a few times. The rearrangement joins TRBV23-1 to TRBJ2-2; D remains ambiguous. TRBV23-1 is marked as an open reading frame, function uncertain. Trimming cost V 8 bases and J 0 bases, with 19 bases left between them. This CDR3 is 17 amino acids long. The CDR3 sequence is CASDHVGRQSNTGELFF. CDR3 DNA: TGCGCCAGCGACCACGTAGGCAGGCAGTCGAACACCGGGGAGCTGTTTTTT.

This clonotype has a count of ten or more. The chain has TRBV5-1 and TRBJ2-1, with TRBD1 matching 7 bases. This CDR3 is 16 amino acids long. Unmatched junction bases numbered 7, after V lost 2 bases and J lost 2 bases. The germline gives CDR1 SGHRS, CDR2 YFSETQ. The CDR3 protein is CASSFYLGTAYNEQFF. As DNA, the CDR3 is TGCGCCAGCAGCTTCTACCTCGGGACAGCCTACAATGAGCAGTTCTTC.

This clonotype was picked up many times. The chain couples TRBV7-9 to TRBJ2-7; a weak D match, TRBD2 (6 bases). V was shortened by 4 bases and J by 5 bases, with 12 bases between the two germline ends. This CDR3 spans 13 amino acids. Germline loops: CDR1 SEHNR, CDR2 FQNEAQ (reference sequence). The CDR3 DNA reads as TGTGCCAGCAGCTCCGAATTAGCGGACGAGCAGTACGTC. It encodes CASSSELADEQYV.

In this sample, this clonotype turned up many times. The chain employs TRBV12-3 or TRBV12-4 and TRBJ2-2; D is uncertain. The CDR3 has 15 amino acids. V was cut by 3 bases and J by 6 bases, with 14 bases left in between. The DNA of the CDR3 is TGTGCCAGCAGTTTTACGGTTTCCTGGGCCGGGGAGCTGTTTTTT. Translation: CASSFTVSWAGELFF.

This clonotype was recorded at least ten times. This rearrangement joins TRBV7-9 to TRBJ1-2; D not certain. The CDR3 is 18 residues long. Germline CDR1 SEHNR, CDR2 FQNEAQ (reference sequence). Trimming stripped 3 bases from V and 4 bases from J, with 24 bases between. Here the CDR3 reads CASSFTRRAGAPIYGYTF. Here the CDR3 DNA reads TGTGCCAGCAGCTTCACACGACGGGCAGGCGCTCCGATCTATGGCTACACCTTC. Complete variable domain (other parts from reference TRBV7-9 and TRBJ1-2): DTGVSQNPRHKITKRGQNVTFRCDPISEHNRLYWYRQTLGQGPEFLTYFQNEAQLEKSRLLSDRFSAERPKGSFSTLEIQRTEQGDSAMYLCASSFTRRAGAPIYGYTFGSGTRLTVV.

Many counts were recorded for this clonotype. The V and J genes are TRBV5-1 and TRBJ2-7; TRBD1 matches at 11 bases. The V segment lost 3 bases and the J segment 4 bases; nucleotides outside the gene matches: 6. The CDR3 has 15 residues. Per germline, CDR1 SGHRS and CDR2 YFSETQ. In DNA form, the CDR3 reads TGCGCCAGCAGCTCCGGGACAGGGGGGAATTACGAGCAGTACTTC. Translated: CASSSGTGGNYEQYF.

This clonotype was seen repeatedly, ten times or more. The chain recombines TRBV20-1 with TRBJ2-1; D is unclear. There are 16 residues in the CDR3. CDR1 and CDR2 (germline): DFQATT, SNEGSKA (reference sequence). V was clipped by 1 base and J by 0 bases, with 13 bases between them. The CDR3 loop is CSARVIDHSSYNEQFF. In DNA, the CDR3 is TGCAGTGCTAGAGTAATAGACCACAGCTCCTACAATGAGCAGTTCTTC.

This clonotype came up many times. CDR3 region: CATRGRAYEQYF. The CDR3 DNA sequence: TGTGCCACCAGGGGGAGGGCCTACGAGCAGTACTTC. The V call is TRBV27, the J call TRBJ2-7; D may match TRBD1 or TRBD2 (7 bases each). The CDR3 is 12 residues long. Germline values: CDR1 MNHEY, CDR2 SMNVEV (reference sequence). The ends were cut back, 10 bases at V and 2 bases at J, with 12 bases in the middle.

This clonotype was recorded many times. The V gene is TRBV5-5, the J gene TRBJ2-5, with TRBD2 as a possible D gene (5 bases). The V end lost 2 bases, the J end lost 5 bases, and 19 bases lay between the germline ends. CDR3 length equals 16 residues. Germline CDR1 and CDR2: SGHKS and YYEKEE (reference sequence). The CDR3 region has the DNA TGTGCCAGCAGCTTCGCGGCCCAACCGGGGTGGGAGACCCAGTACTTC. The encoded protein is CASSFAAQPGWETQYF.

This clonotype was recorded many times. The chain combines TRBV5-1 with TRBJ2-3, with D tentatively TRBD2 (5 bases). The ends were cut back, 0 bases at V and 1 base at J, with 9 bases in the middle. The CDR3 length is 15 residues. Germline lookup yields CDR1 SGHRS and CDR2 YFSETQ. The CDR3 coding sequence is TGCGCCAGCAGCTTGGCCCTAGCTGGCACAGATACGCAGTATTTT. Its translation: CASSLALAGTDTQYF. Using reference TRBV5-1 and TRBJ2-3 for the parts outside the CDR3, the full variable domain is KAGVTQTPRYLIKTRGQQVTLSCSPISGHRSVSWYQQTPGQGLQFLFEYFSETQRNKGNFPGRFSGRQFSNSRSEMNVSTLELGDSALYLCASSLALAGTDTQYFGPGTRLTVL.

On this clonotype itself: A much larger clone differs from this one at a single base, so this may be a read error. The chain carries TRBV6-2 or TRBV6-3 and TRBJ2-2; D is undetermined. Per the germline V gene, CDR1 is MNHEY and CDR2 is SVGEGT. The CDR3 has 14 amino acids. CDR3 DNA sequence: TGTGCCAGTTCGATCCAGTCTTACACCTGGGAGCTGTTTTTT. Its translation is CASSIQSYTWELFF.

In its sample, this clonotype was seen many times. The rearrangement joins TRBV20-1 to TRBJ1-2; 7 positions match TRBD1. V lost 5 bases to trimming and J lost 4 bases; unmatched junction nucleotides: 10. Germline V lookup: CDR1 DFQATT, CDR2 SNEGSKA (reference sequence). The CDR3 consists of 14 residues. CDR3 bases: TGCAGTGCTTCCACCCAAACAGGGGCCTATGGCTACACCTTC. Translated: CSASTQTGAYGYTF.

There are many counts of this clonotype. The chain links TRBV7-9 to TRBJ2-2; D is undetermined. With 5 bases removed from V and 3 bases from J, the gap between germline ends came to 13 bases. The CDR3 contains 15 residues. Germline lookup yields CDR1 SEHNR and CDR2 FQNEAQ (reference sequence). CDR3 sequence: CASSPDWGYTGELFF. In DNA, the CDR3 is TGTGCCAGCAGCCCGGATTGGGGATACACCGGGGAGCTGTTTTTT. Based on the CDR3 plus reference TRBV7-9 and TRBJ2-2, the full variable domain is DTGVSQNPRHKITKRGQNVTFRCDPISEHNRLYWYRQTLGQGPEFLTYFQNEAQLEKSRLLSDRFSAERPKGSFSTLEIQRTEQGDSAMYLCASSPDWGYTGELFFGEGSRLTVL.

The table lists this clonotype with many counts. The CDR3 nucleotides read TGCAGCGTTGAAGATCTTACGGGACATCAGCCCCAGCATTTT. Its protein is CSVEDLTGHQPQHF. V is TRBV29-1 and J is TRBJ1-5, with TRBD1 as a possible D gene (5 bases). Germline CDR1 and CDR2: SQVTM and ANQGSEA. CDR3 length equals 14 residues. Trimming removed 0 bases at V and 5 bases at J, with 11 bases between. Supplemented by reference TRBV29-1 and TRBJ1-5, the full variable domain reads SAVISQKPSRDICQRGTSLTIQCQVDSQVTMMFWYRQQPGQSLTLIATANQGSEATYESGFVIDKFPISRPNLTFSTLTVSNMSPEDSSIYLCSVEDLTGHQPQHFGDGTRLSIL.

This clonotype has at least ten counts. Here the CDR3 DNA reads TGTGCCAGCAGTCCTATTGGGGAACCTACAGATACGCAGTATTTT. Its translation is CASSPIGEPTDTQYF. The chain carries TRBV6-1 and TRBJ2-3; D is ambiguous. Germline V gene data show CDR1 as MNHNS and CDR2 as SASEGT. V was pared by 5 bases and J by 3 bases, with 15 bases between. The CDR3 sequence is 15 residues long.

Many counts were recorded for this clonotype. V usage is TRBV7-6 and J usage is TRBJ2-5; tentatively, D is TRBD1 or TRBD2 (5 bases each). The germline gives CDR1 SGHVS, CDR2 FNYEAQ. This CDR3 has 15 amino acids. Trimming left V 3 bases short and J 2 bases short, with 13 bases between. The CDR3 coding sequence is TGTGCCAGCAGCTTGATACCGGGGCTGCAAGAGACCCAGTACTTC. Translating gives CASSLIPGLQETQYF.

This clonotype has at least ten counts. The rearrangement joins TRBV16 to TRBJ1-3, with 7 bases fitting TRBD1. Germline V gene sequence: CDR1 KGHSY, CDR2 FQNENV. This CDR3 is 16 amino acids long. Unmatched junction bases numbered 9, after V lost 2 bases and J lost 5 bases. DNA for the CDR3: TGTGCCAGCAGCCAACGTCCGGGACAGACCCGAAACACCATATATTTT. Translating gives CASSQRPGQTRNTIYF.

This clonotype was seen ten or more times. V usage is TRBV7-9 and J usage is TRBJ2-2; TRBD1 might be the D (5 bases). This CDR3 spans 14 amino acids. V dropped 7 bases and J dropped 3 bases, with 12 bases sitting between them. Germline-derived CDR1 and CDR2 are SEHNR and FQNEAQ (reference sequence). Here the CDR3 reads CASILRAYTGELFF. CDR3 bases: TGTGCCAGCATCCTCAGGGCTTACACCGGGGAGCTGTTTTTT.

This clonotype was detected only a few times. The chain recombines TRBV6-5 with TRBJ1-1, with D possibly matching TRBD1 (5 bases). Germline V CDR1 and CDR2: MNHEY, SVGAGI. The V end lost 0 bases, the J end lost 7 bases, and 12 bases lay between the germline ends. The CDR3 is made up of 14 amino acids. CDR3 in amino acids: CASSYSNRGDEAFF. In DNA, the CDR3 is TGTGCCAGCAGTTACTCCAATCGGGGGGATGAAGCTTTCTTT.

This clonotype has ten or more counts. The CDR3 loop is CASSQDASGVGTDTQYF. The CDR3 DNA reads TGTGCCAGCAGCCAAGACGCTAGCGGGGTAGGCACAGATACGCAGTATTTT. The chain has TRBV4-2 and TRBJ2-3; 9 bases are shared with TRBD2. The CDR3 runs 17 residues. Per germline, CDR1 LGHNA and CDR2 YNFKEQ. With V trimmed by 0 bases and J by 1 base, 5 bases remained unmatched.

This clonotype occurred many times. The rearrangement uses TRBV6-6 and TRBJ1-2, with no clear D. From germline, CDR1 is MNHNY and CDR2 SVGAGI (reference sequence). V was trimmed by 2 bases and J by 7 bases, leaving 14 bases between them. There are 14 residues in the CDR3. Here the CDR3 reads CASSYEPGESGYTF. The CDR3 nucleotides read TGTGCCAGCAGTTACGAGCCAGGCGAAAGTGGCTACACCTTC.

Ten or more counts support this clonotype. The chain has TRBV4-3 and TRBJ2-1; 10 bases agree with TRBD2. The length of the CDR3 is 17 residues. V gave up 5 bases and J gave up 2 bases; unmatched junction bases: 9. CDR1 is LGHNA and CDR2 is YSLEER in the germline V gene. The CDR3 reads CASSESIAGGTYNEQFF. The CDR3 DNA sequence: TGCGCCAGCAGCGAGTCGATAGCGGGGGGTACCTACAATGAGCAGTTCTTC.

There are many counts of this clonotype. At one end, the junction sequence differs from germline, possibly due to a read error. The chain carries TRBV7-7 and TRBJ2-5, with D possibly TRBD2 on 5 matching bases. The CDR3 totals 15 residues. Germline V gene data show CDR1 as SSHAT and CDR2 as FNYEAQ (reference sequence). CDR3 nucleotide sequence: TGTGCTAGCAGCTTAGGAGGCAGTTTACAAGAGACCCAGTACTTC. Translating gives CASSLGGSLQETQYF.

This clonotype came up many times. This chain connects TRBV29-1 to TRBJ2-7; 8 bases fit TRBD1. The CDR3 is 17 amino acids. CDR1 is SQVTM and CDR2 is ANQGSEA in the germline V gene. After removal of 0 bases from V and 2 bases from J, the junction contained 12 bases not matched to a gene. Here the CDR3 reads CSVEERQGAHGPYEQYF. As DNA, the CDR3 is TGCAGCGTTGAAGAGAGGCAGGGGGCCCATGGCCCCTACGAGCAGTACTTC.

Concerning this clonotype: One base away lies a much larger clone, so this may be a sequencing read error. This chain uses TRBV29-1 with TRBJ2-3, with TRBD1 identical over 10 bases. The CDR3 has 18 amino acids. Germline V lookup: CDR1 SQVTM, CDR2 ANQGSEA. Trimming removed 1 base from V and 4 bases from J; junction bases left unmatched: 14. The CDR3 DNA reads as TGCAGCGTTGAAGGTCTCTCCGAGGGACAGGGGACCGCAGATACGCAGTATTTT. Amino acid sequence: CSVEGLSEGQGTADTQYF.

This clonotype has at least ten counts. This chain uses TRBV28 with TRBJ1-5; no reliable D call. Deletions cut 6 bases from V and 1 base from J, with 13 bases between. The CDR3 runs to 15 residues. Germline-derived CDR1 and CDR2 are MDHEN and SYDVKM. The CDR3 reads CASSPGGPSNQPQHF. The CDR3, as DNA: TGTGCCAGCAGCCCTGGAGGGCCAAGCAATCAGCCCCAGCATTTT.

This clonotype was recorded at least ten times. The chain employs TRBV7-9 and TRBJ1-1; D is unresolved. The CDR3 totals 12 residues. Germline V gene data show CDR1 as SEHNR and CDR2 as FQNEAQ (reference sequence). The germline V and J ends were trimmed by 6 bases and 2 bases, with 7 bases remaining between them. The CDR3, as DNA: TGTGCCAGCAGTTCCCACAACACTGAAGCTTTCTTT. This sequence encodes CASSSHNTEAFF. The full variable domain, its missing parts supplied by reference TRBV7-9 and TRBJ1-1, is DTGVSQNPRHKITKRGQNVTFRCDPISEHNRLYWYRQTLGQGPEFLTYFQNEAQLEKSRLLSDRFSAERPKGSFSTLEIQRTEQGDSAMYLCASSSHNTEAFFGQGTRLTVV.

Comments on this clonotype: One junction end disagrees with the germline gene, perhaps due to a read error. This rearrangement joins TRBV20-1 to TRBJ2-3, with D possibly TRBD2 on 6 matching bases. The CDR3 length is 14 residues. The V gene's germline CDR1 is DFQATT and CDR2 SNEGSKA (reference sequence). CDR3 nucleotides: TGCAGTGCTAGAGATTCCACTAGCTCAGATACGAAGTATTTT. Its translation is CSARDSTSSDTKYF.

The rearrangement joins TRBV5-1 to TRBJ1-1; 9 nucleotides match TRBD1. The V segment lost 4 bases and the J segment 9 bases; nucleotides outside the gene matches: 13. CDR3 length equals 15 residues. In germline, CDR1 is SGHRS, CDR2 YFSETQ. CDR3 residues: CASSRDTGGGSQAFF. DNA for the CDR3: TGCGCCAGCAGCCGAGATACAGGGGGCGGGAGTCAAGCTTTCTTT.

This clonotype was counted many times. This chain connects TRBV5-1 to TRBJ1-4; D ambiguous. Germline CDR1 and CDR2: SGHRS and YFSETQ. V lost 4 bases and J lost 3, with 16 bases in between. The CDR3 is made up of 16 amino acids. The CDR3 reads CASSPGRGASNEKLFF. CDR3 in DNA: TGCGCCAGCAGCCCTGGGCGGGGAGCATCTAATGAAAAACTGTTTTTT.

This clonotype was found many times. The V gene is TRBV6-4, the J gene TRBJ1-1; perhaps TRBD1 as D (5 bases). Germline loops: CDR1 MRHNA, CDR2 SNTAGT. Trimming removed 0 bases from V and 11 bases from J, with 19 bases in between. This CDR3 is built from 15 residues. CDR3 loop: CASSDSFLTVNKAFF. CDR3 nucleotide sequence: TGTGCCAGCAGTGACTCCTTCTTGACAGTCAACAAGGCTTTCTTT.